The 24 T cell receptor beta chains below come from one sample, sequenced in a study of OX40 agonist ivuxolimab in advanced cancers. Method: immunoSEQ multiplex PCR; TCRdb's copy keeps in-frame clones and lacks some. Here the sample spans approximately 60,000 clones, 70% to 85% being singletons. The sequenced sample was CD4+ or CD8+ T cells sorted from blood, obtained in a trial of the OX40 agonist ivuxolimab. The receptors come from an adult with an advanced solid tumor such as melanoma, head and neck, liver or kidney cancer.

The chain combines TRBV27 with TRBJ1-5; maybe TRBD1 (5 bases). Per the germline V gene, CDR1 is MNHEY and CDR2 is SMNVEV (reference sequence). CDR3 length: 18 residues. V was cut by 6 bases and J by 7 bases, with 28 bases left in between. The CDR3 bases are TGTGCCAGCAGCGATTATAATCTCGTTGGGCAGGGCTTACAGCCCCAGCATTTT. Protein product: CASSDYNLVGQGLQPQHF.

V usage is TRBV11-1 and J usage is TRBJ1-1; 7 nucleotides line up with TRBD1. Germline V CDR1 and CDR2: SGHAT, FQDESV (reference sequence). Trimming removed 6 bases from V and 4 bases from J; junction bases left unmatched: 5. CDR3 length: 13 residues. CDR3 region: CASRRGGRTEAFF. Written as DNA, the CDR3 is TGTGCCAGCAGAAGAGGGGGCCGCACTGAAGCTTTCTTT.

The CDR3 loop is CASSLGTLNTEAFF. The DNA of the CDR3 is TGTGCCAGCAGTTTAGGGACATTGAACACTGAAGCTTTCTTT. The gene calls are TRBV6-5 and TRBJ1-1; possible D gene TRBD1, 6 bases. CDR3 length: 14 residues. Germline V CDR1 and CDR2: MNHEY, SVGAGI. Trimming removed 4 bases at V and 0 bases at J, with 9 bases between.

The gene calls are TRBV28 and TRBJ2-3; TRBD2 matches 14 bases. CDR3 length: 18 amino acids. From germline, CDR1 is MDHEN and CDR2 SYDVKM. V lost 5 bases and J lost 8; bases outside the gene matches: 15. The CDR3 DNA sequence: TGTGCCAGCAGTAGGACCGGGACTAGCGGGAGAGGAAGGAGTACGCAGTATTTT. Amino acids: CASSRTGTSGRGRSTQYF.

The chain is built from TRBV15 and TRBJ2-7, with TRBD2 identical over 10 bases. The CDR3 is 15 amino acids. V trimming: 1 base; J trimming: 5 bases; junction bases outside the gene matches: 5. The germline V gene has CDR1 LNHNV and CDR2 YYDKDF (reference sequence). CDR3 loop: CATSRALAGVHEQYF. The DNA of the CDR3 is TGTGCCACCAGCAGAGCCCTAGCGGGGGTCCACGAGCAGTACTTC.

The chain is built from TRBV19 and TRBJ1-5; the D gene is possibly TRBD1 (5 bases). The germline V gene encodes CDR1 LNHDA and CDR2 SQIVND (reference sequence). V was cut by 3 bases and J by 0 bases, with 15 bases left in between. This CDR3 region has 17 residues. CDR3 protein: CASSMGQALYSNQPQHF. The CDR3 coding sequence is TGTGCCAGTAGTATGGGGCAGGCGCTCTATAGCAATCAGCCCCAGCATTTT.

The chain combines TRBV5-8 with TRBJ2-5; 7 positions agree with TRBD1. V lost 2 bases to trimming and J lost 5 bases; unmatched junction nucleotides: 3. The germline V gene encodes CDR1 SGHTS and CDR2 YDEGEE. CDR3 length: 13 residues. Here the CDR3 DNA reads TGTGCCAGCAGCTTACAGGGGCCGGAGACCCAGTACTTC. It is translated as CASSLQGPETQYF.

The V gene is TRBV5-1, the J gene TRBJ2-2, with 9 bases matching TRBD1. The CDR3 runs to 16 residues. V shed 0 bases and J 4 bases; nucleotides not matched to a gene: 4. CDR1 is SGHRS, CDR2 YFSETQ, per germline. The CDR3 spells CASSLAGTGTTGELFF. In DNA, the CDR3 is TGCGCCAGCAGCTTGGCCGGGACAGGGACCACCGGGGAGCTGTTTTTT.

The chain employs TRBV7-2 and TRBJ1-2, with no clear D. Trimming removed 6 bases at V and 8 bases at J, with 16 bases between. The CDR3 consists of 13 residues. Per germline, CDR1 SGHTA and CDR2 FQGNSA. The CDR3 DNA follows: TGTGCCAGCAGGACCGAGGGCCGGTCGGGCTACACCTTC. Translated: CASRTEGRSGYTF.

V usage is TRBV29-1 and J usage is TRBJ2-3; no reliable D call. CDR3 length: 13 amino acids. Trimming removed 8 bases from V and 1 base from J, with 13 bases in between. Germline-derived CDR1 and CDR2 are SQVTM and ANQGSEA. The CDR3 nucleotides read TGCAGCTTGAGCCTAACAGGCACAGATACGCAGTATTTT. Its protein is CSLSLTGTDTQYF.

There are a few counts of this clone. The gene calls are TRBV10-1 and TRBJ1-1, with TRBD1 matching 8 bases. The CDR3 loop spans 15 amino acids. Germline assignment: CDR1 WNHNN and CDR2 SYGVQD (reference sequence). J gave up 1 base and V 4 bases, and 5 bases lay outside the gene matches. The CDR3 spells CASSASDRENTEAFF. CDR3 DNA: TGCGCCAGCAGTGCGTCGGACAGGGAGAACACTGAAGCTTTCTTT.

This rearrangement joins TRBV7-2 to TRBJ1-1; D is undetermined. Germline CDR1 is SGHTA and CDR2 is FQGNSA. The CDR3 is made up of 13 amino acids. Trimming left V 3 bases short and J 1 base short, with 6 bases between. The CDR3 region has the DNA TGTGCCAGCAGCTTGGCCCCGAACACTGAAGCTTTCTTT. This encodes CASSLAPNTEAFF.

This clone showed up just once. The chain employs TRBV29-1 and TRBJ2-5; 15 bases agree with TRBD2. CDR3 length equals 15 residues. The J segment lost 0 bases and the V segment lost 6 bases, leaving 2 bases of the junction unmatched. Germline lookup yields CDR1 SQVTM and CDR2 ANQGSEA. The CDR3 here is CSVGTSGGYQETQYF. CDR3 coding DNA: TGCAGCGTCGGGACTAGCGGGGGGTACCAAGAGACCCAGTACTTC.

The CDR3 protein is CASSKRQLEQPQHF. The CDR3 DNA is TGTGCCAGTAGCAAGAGACAGTTGGAGCAGCCCCAGCATTTT. The J gene is TRBJ1-5, the V gene TRBV19; tentatively, D is TRBD1 (5 bases). Trimming took off 6 bases at V and 7 bases at J, with 16 bases between the two ends. Germline CDR1 is LNHDA and CDR2 is SQIVND (reference sequence). The CDR3 sequence is 14 residues long.

The chain has TRBV5-1 and TRBJ2-1, with unresolved D. With 1 base removed from V and 0 bases from J, the gap between germline ends came to 8 bases. The CDR3 is made up of 15 amino acids. The germline gives CDR1 SGHRS, CDR2 YFSETQ. Here the CDR3 reads CASSLTPDSYNEQFF. The CDR3 DNA is TGCGCCAGCAGCTTGACCCCGGACTCCTACAATGAGCAGTTCTTC.

The chain has TRBV28 and TRBJ1-1; D is undetermined. Trimming shortened V by 7 bases and J by 1 base, and 13 bases separated the two germline ends. There are 14 residues in the CDR3. Per the germline V gene, CDR1 is MDHEN and CDR2 is SYDVKM. The CDR3 sequence: CASIIRSRNTEAFF. The CDR3 region has the DNA TGTGCCAGCATCATTAGGAGCCGGAACACTGAAGCTTTCTTT.

The chain employs TRBV6-6 and TRBJ2-7; TRBD1 is a possible D gene (5 bases). The V end lost 0 bases, the J end lost 4 bases, and 13 bases lay between the germline ends. This CDR3 is 15 amino acids long. CDR1 is MNHNY, CDR2 SVGAGI, per germline (reference sequence). CDR3 region: CASSYSAAREYEQYF. For the CDR3, the DNA is TGTGCCAGCAGTTACTCGGCAGCCAGGGAATACGAGCAGTACTTC.

CDR3 loop: CASSPWGNQYNEQFF. The CDR3 DNA sequence: TGCGCCAGCAGCCCCTGGGGGAATCAATACAATGAGCAGTTCTTC. The chain links TRBV5-1 to TRBJ2-1; D possibly matches TRBD1 or TRBD2 (5 bases each). The CDR3 consists of 15 residues. Between the trimmed V and J ends, which lost 4 bases and 4 bases, there was a span of 15 bases. From germline, CDR1 is SGHRS and CDR2 YFSETQ.

The gene calls are TRBV18 and TRBJ2-1, with D perhaps TRBD2 (7 bases). CDR3 size: 17 residues. V shed 2 bases and J shed 0 bases, with 14 bases lying between them. CDR1 is KGHSH, CDR2 LQKENI, per germline. The CDR3: CASSPGWGGSSYNEQFF. The CDR3 DNA reads TGTGCCAGCTCACCAGGTTGGGGGGGCAGCTCCTACAATGAGCAGTTCTTC.

This clone has a handful of counts. The rearrangement links TRBV6-1 to TRBJ2-5; maybe TRBD1 (6 bases). The V gene's germline CDR1 is MNHNS and CDR2 SASEGT. Between the trimmed V and J ends, which lost 6 bases and 1 base, there was a span of 12 bases. The CDR3 spans 14 residues. The CDR3 DNA sequence: TGTGCCAGCAGGACGGGACACCTCCAAGAGACCCAGTACTTC. This codes for CASRTGHLQETQYF.

The chain joins TRBV27 to TRBJ2-5; 8 nucleotides align to TRBD1. This CDR3 has 16 residues. Germline V gene data show CDR1 as MNHEY and CDR2 as SMNVEV (reference sequence). Trimming at V came to 3 bases and at J to 9 bases, leaving 15 bases not matched to a gene. The CDR3 bases are TGTGCCAGCAGTTTCACGGGACAGGATTACTTTGGGCCCCAGTACTTC. Residues: CASSFTGQDYFGPQYF.

The chain combines TRBV5-1 with TRBJ1-1; a weak D match, TRBD1 (6 bases). The germline gives CDR1 SGHRS, CDR2 YFSETQ. Trimming cost V 0 bases and J 1 base, with 10 bases left between them. The CDR3 contains 15 residues. CDR3 residues: CASSLGQVGNTEAFF. The CDR3 coding sequence is TGCGCCAGCAGCTTGGGACAGGTCGGGAACACTGAAGCTTTCTTT. Full variable domain (remainder filled in from reference TRBV5-1 and TRBJ1-1): KAGVTQTPRYLIKTRGQQVTLSCSPISGHRSVSWYQQTPGQGLQFLFEYFSETQRNKGNFPGRFSGRQFSNSRSEMNVSTLELGDSALYLCASSLGQVGNTEAFFGQGTRLTVV.

Of note for this clone: The same CDR3 can be traced to other DNA sequences in this sample. This rearrangement joins TRBV14 to TRBJ2-5; 9 bases fit TRBD1. V trimming: 6 bases; J trimming: 5 bases; junction bases outside the gene matches: 7. Germline CDR1 and CDR2: SGHDN and FVKESK. The CDR3 totals 14 residues. The CDR3 DNA reads TGTGCCAGCAGTCAGAACAGGGGGCAGGAGACCCAGTACTTC. It specifies CASSQNRGQETQYF.

This clone was found once. This sequence joins TRBV5-1 and TRBJ2-3; TRBD2 agrees at 7 bases. The CDR3 extends over 16 amino acids. The ends lost 5 bases at V and 8 bases at J; junction bases unmatched: 17. Germline CDR1 is SGHRS and CDR2 is YFSETQ. In DNA, the CDR3 is TGCGCCAGCAGAGAAGCGGCGGGGGTCCGATTAAGTACGCAGTATTTT. It is translated as CASREAAGVRLSTQYF.